Listed here is a single TCR beta chain. What it binds is unknown. This specimen comes from a study of OX40 agonist ivuxolimab in advanced cancers. About the research overall: Partial responses were recorded for three patients, including one with hepatocellular carcinoma and two with cutaneous melanoma. Study observations and caveats: The study found among the lowest clonal expansion in partial responders at 0.1-3.0 mg/kg.

Trimming took 4 bases from V and 5 from J, leaving 20 bases between them. This CDR3 has 17 residues. CDR1 LGHNT and CDR2 FRNRAP come from the germline V gene. Produced via immunoSEQ multiplex PCR; TCRdb's table is partial and in-frame only. The sample has some 58,000 clones; approximately 80% are singletons. The sequence was collected from an adult with an advanced solid tumor such as melanoma, head and neck, liver or kidney cancer. The chain is built from TRBV12-5 and TRBJ2-2; a possible D gene is TRBD1 (6 bases). Sequencing was performed on CD4+ or CD8+ T cells sorted from blood, taken in a trial of the OX40 agonist ivuxolimab. This chain's CDR3 is CASGWWDNLKVTGELFF. CDR3 sequence (DNA): TGTGCTAGTGGTTGGTGGGACAACCTGAAAGTGACCGGGGAGCTGTTTTTT.